Below, 4 T cell receptor beta chains from the same sample are listed, as sequenced in a study of shared clonotypes between healthy human individuals. Some clones are missing from TCRdb's copy, which holds only in-frame ones; the method was immunoSEQ multiplex PCR. The table has some 300,000 clones, about 70% seen once. The material sequenced was memory CD4+ T cells sorted from blood. The subset was: CD45RA-negative fraction. Receptor source: a young man in good health.

The V and J genes are TRBV11-2 and TRBJ2-5, with TRBD2 matching 12 bases. CDR1 and CDR2 from the germline V gene are SGHAT and FQNNGV. The CDR3 sequence is 19 residues long. V was pared by 4 bases and J by 1 base, with 13 bases of the junction left unmatched. The CDR3 coding sequence is TGTGCCAGCAGCTCCAACCTAGCGGGAGGGTCCCAGGTCCAAGAGACCCAGTACTTC. Amino acids: CASSSNLAGGSQVQETQYF.

V and J are TRBV11-2 and TRBJ2-1; the D is unclear. Germline V gene sequence: CDR1 SGHAT, CDR2 FQNNGV. The V and J ends lost 4 bases and 8 bases respectively, with 18 bases between them. This CDR3 has 15 residues. The CDR3 DNA reads TGTGCCAGCAGCTCCCATCCCCTCAAGGCCCATGAGCAGTTCTTC. This sequence encodes CASSSHPLKAHEQFF.

This sequence joins TRBV9 and TRBJ2-1; D ambiguous. The CDR3 extends over 14 amino acids. The germline CDR1 and CDR2 sequences are SGDLS and YYNGEE. V lost 4 bases to trimming and J lost 3 bases, with 11 bases between them. The DNA of the CDR3 is TGTGCCAGCAGCTCGGTGGGCCGCTACAATGAGCAGTTCTTC. This sequence encodes CASSSVGRYNEQFF.

V and J are TRBV7-9 and TRBJ2-3, with no clear D. CDR1 and CDR2 (germline): SEHNR, FQNEAQ (reference sequence). The CDR3 spans 15 residues. Deletions cut 5 bases from V and 5 bases from J, with 17 bases between. CDR3 sequence reads: CASSPKRRVGDTQYF. In DNA, the CDR3 is TGTGCCAGCAGCCCCAAACGTAGGGTTGGAGATACGCAGTATTTT.